This TCR beta chain comes out of a study of vaccination and CD4 T cells after COVID-19. V lost 8 bases, J lost 4 bases, and 6 bases stayed unmatched. CDR1 WSHSY and CDR2 SAAADI come from the germline V gene. This CDR3 is built from 13 residues. Regarding treatment: approximately nine-day PBMC culture with coronavirus spike peptide pools or control peptides (ViraFEST assay). Before the COVID-19 pandemic (2011-2018), CD4+ T cells were obtained from the unexposed donor. This clonotype was detected only a few times. Its antigen is still unknown. An Oncomine TCR Beta short-read assay was used to sequence the DNA from cultured CD4+ T cells. One entry per CDR3 protein, called by TCRdb with MiXCR from the PCR reads. The repertoire holds about 8,900 distinct CDR3 sequences, with around 45% as singletons. Points from the study as a whole: Spike mono-reactivity applied to 304 of 307 vaccine-specific clones detected in convalescent patients.

The sequence was obtained from a human donor in good health. The rearrangement uses TRBV10-2 and TRBJ1-2, with 8 bases matching TRBD1. The sample was CD4+ T cells from blood, cultured in vitro. The CDR3: CASAGQGGYGYTF. As DNA, the CDR3 is TGCGCCAGCGCCGGACAGGGCGGCTATGGCTACACCTTC.